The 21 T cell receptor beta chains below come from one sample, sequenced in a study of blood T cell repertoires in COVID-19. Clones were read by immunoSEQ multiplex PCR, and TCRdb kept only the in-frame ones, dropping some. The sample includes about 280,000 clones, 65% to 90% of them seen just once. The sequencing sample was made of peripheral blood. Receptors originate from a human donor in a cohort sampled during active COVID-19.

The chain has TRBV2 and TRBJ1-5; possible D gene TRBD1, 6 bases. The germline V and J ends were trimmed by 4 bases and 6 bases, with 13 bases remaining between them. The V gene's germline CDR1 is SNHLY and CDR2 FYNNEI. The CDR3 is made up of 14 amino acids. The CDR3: CASSATGSGQPQHF. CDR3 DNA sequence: TGTGCCAGCAGTGCCACAGGGTCAGGTCAGCCCCAGCATTTT.

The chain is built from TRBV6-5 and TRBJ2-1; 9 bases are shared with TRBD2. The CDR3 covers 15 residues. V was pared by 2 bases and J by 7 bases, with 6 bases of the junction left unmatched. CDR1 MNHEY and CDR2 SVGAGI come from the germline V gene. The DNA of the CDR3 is TGTGCCAGCAGTTACGGCGGGAGGGGTAGGAATGAGCAGTTCTTC. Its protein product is CASSYGGRGRNEQFF.

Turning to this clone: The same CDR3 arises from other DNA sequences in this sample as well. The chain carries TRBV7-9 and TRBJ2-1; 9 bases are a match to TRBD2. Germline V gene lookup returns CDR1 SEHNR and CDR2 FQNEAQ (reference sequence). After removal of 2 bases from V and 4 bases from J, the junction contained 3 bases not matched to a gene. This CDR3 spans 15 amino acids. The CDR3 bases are TGTGCCAGCAGCTTACTAGCGGGATCGTACAATGAGCAGTTCTTC. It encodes CASSLLAGSYNEQFF. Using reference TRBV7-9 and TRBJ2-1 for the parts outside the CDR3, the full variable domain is DTGVSQNPRHKITKRGQNVTFRCDPISEHNRLYWYRQTLGQGPEFLTYFQNEAQLEKSRLLSDRFSAERPKGSFSTLEIQRTEQGDSAMYLCASSLLAGSYNEQFFGPGTRLTVL.

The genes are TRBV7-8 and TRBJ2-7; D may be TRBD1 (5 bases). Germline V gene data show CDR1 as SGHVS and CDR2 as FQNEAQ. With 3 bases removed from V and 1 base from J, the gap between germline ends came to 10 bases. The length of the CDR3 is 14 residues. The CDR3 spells CASSFTRASYEQYF. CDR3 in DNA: TGTGCCAGCAGCTTTACCAGGGCGTCCTACGAGCAGTACTTC.

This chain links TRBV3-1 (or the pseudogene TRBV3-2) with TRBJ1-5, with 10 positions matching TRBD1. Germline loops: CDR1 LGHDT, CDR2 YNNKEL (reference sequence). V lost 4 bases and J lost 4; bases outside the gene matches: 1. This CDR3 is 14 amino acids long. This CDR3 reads CASSRGQGNQPQHF. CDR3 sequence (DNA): TGTGCCAGCAGCCGGGGACAGGGGAATCAGCCCCAGCATTTT.

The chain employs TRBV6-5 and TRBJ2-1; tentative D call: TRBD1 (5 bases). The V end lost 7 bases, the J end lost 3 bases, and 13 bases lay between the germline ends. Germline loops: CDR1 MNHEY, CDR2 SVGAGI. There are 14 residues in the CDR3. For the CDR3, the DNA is TGTGCCAGCACGCCAGGGCAGGGCTACAATGAGCAGTTCTTC. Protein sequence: CASTPGQGYNEQFF.

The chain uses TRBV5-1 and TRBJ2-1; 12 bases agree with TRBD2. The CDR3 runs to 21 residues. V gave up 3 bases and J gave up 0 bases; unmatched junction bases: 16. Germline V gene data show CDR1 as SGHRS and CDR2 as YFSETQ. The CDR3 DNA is TGCGCCAGCAGCTCCCTAATCTCTAGCGGGAGGGTCAAGAGCTCCTACAATGAGCAGTTCTTC. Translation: CASSSLISSGRVKSSYNEQFF.

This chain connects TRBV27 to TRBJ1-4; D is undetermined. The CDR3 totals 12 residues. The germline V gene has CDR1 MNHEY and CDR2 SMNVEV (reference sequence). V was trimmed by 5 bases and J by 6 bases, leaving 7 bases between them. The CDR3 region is CASSRGDEKLFF. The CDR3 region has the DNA TGTGCCAGCAGTCGAGGCGATGAAAAACTGTTTTTT.

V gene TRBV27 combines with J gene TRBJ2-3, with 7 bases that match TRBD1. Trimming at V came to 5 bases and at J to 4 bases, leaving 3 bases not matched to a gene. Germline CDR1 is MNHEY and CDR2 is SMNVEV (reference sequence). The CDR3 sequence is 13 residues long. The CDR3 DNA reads TGTGCCAGCAGTAAAACAGGGGCAGATACGCAGTATTTT. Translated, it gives CASSKTGADTQYF.

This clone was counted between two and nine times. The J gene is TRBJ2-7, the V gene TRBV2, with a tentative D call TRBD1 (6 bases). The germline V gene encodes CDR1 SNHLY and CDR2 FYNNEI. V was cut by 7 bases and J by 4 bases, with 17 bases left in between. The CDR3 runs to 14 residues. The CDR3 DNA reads TGTGCCAGCATGAGGACAGCCGTATCGTACGAGCAGTACTTC. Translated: CASMRTAVSYEQYF.

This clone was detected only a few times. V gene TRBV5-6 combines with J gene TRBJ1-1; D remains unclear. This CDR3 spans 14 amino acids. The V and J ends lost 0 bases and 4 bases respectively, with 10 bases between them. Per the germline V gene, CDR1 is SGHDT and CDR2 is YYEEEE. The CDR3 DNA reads TGTGCCAGCAGCTTGGCGGTGCTTAGCACTGAAGCTTTCTTT. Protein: CASSLAVLSTEAFF.

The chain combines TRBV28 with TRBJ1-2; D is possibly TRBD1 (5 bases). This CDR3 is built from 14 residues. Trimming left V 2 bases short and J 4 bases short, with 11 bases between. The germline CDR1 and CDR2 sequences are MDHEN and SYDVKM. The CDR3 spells CASSLGDSSYGYTF. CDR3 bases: TGTGCCAGCAGTTTAGGCGACAGCTCCTATGGCTACACCTTC.

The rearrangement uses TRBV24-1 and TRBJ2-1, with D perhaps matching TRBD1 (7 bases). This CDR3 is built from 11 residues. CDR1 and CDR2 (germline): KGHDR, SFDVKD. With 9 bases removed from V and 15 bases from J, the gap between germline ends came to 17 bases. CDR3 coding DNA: TGTGCCACCTCCCACGCGGGACAGTTGTTCTTC. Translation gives CATSHAGQLFF.

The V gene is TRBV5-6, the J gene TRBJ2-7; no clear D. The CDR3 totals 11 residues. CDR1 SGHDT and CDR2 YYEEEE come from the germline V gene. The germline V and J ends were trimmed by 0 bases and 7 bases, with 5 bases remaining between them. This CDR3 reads CASSLAGEQYF. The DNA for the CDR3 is TGTGCCAGCAGCTTGGCCGGGGAGCAGTACTTC.

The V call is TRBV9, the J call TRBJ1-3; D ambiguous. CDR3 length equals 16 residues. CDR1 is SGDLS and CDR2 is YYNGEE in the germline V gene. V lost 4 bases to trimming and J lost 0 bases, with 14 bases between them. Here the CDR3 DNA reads TGTGCCAGCAGCCCAACCTTCGGTAGCTCTGGAAACACCATATATTTT. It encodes CASSPTFGSSGNTIYF.

The CDR3 DNA reads TGTGCCATCAGCTCAGCCTTATACGGACAGGGAGGATATGGCTACACCTTC. This sequence encodes CAISSALYGQGGYGYTF. V usage is TRBV10-3 and J usage is TRBJ1-2, with 8 positions matching TRBD1. CDR3 length: 17 amino acids. CDR1 ENHRY and CDR2 SYGVKD come from the germline V gene. V lost 6 bases and J lost 5; bases outside the gene matches: 17.

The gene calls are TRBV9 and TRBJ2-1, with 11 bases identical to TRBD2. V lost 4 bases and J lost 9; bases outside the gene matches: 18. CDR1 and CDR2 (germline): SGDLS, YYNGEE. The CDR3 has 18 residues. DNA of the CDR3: TGTGCCAGCAGCCACTATGTCCTCATAGCGGGAGGGCCTCTTGAGCAGTTCTTC. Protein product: CASSHYVLIAGGPLEQFF.

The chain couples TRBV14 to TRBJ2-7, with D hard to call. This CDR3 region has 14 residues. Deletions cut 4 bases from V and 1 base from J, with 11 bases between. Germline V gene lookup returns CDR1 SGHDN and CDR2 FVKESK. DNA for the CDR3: TGTGCCAGCAGCCGCTACGTGGAGTCCTACGAGCAGTACTTC. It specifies CASSRYVESYEQYF. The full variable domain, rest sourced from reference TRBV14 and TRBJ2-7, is EAGVTQFPSHSVIEKGQTVTLRCDPISGHDNLYWYRRVMGKEIKFLLHFVKESKQDESGMPNNRFLAERTGGTYSTLKVQPAELEDSGVYFCASSRYVESYEQYFGPGTRLTVT.

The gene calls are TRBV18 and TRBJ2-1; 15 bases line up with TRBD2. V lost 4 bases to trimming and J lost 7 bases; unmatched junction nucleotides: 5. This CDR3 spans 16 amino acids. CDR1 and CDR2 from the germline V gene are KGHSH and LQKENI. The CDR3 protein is CASSQPGLAGGNEQFF. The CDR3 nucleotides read TGTGCCAGCTCACAGCCGGGACTAGCGGGAGGAAATGAGCAGTTCTTC.

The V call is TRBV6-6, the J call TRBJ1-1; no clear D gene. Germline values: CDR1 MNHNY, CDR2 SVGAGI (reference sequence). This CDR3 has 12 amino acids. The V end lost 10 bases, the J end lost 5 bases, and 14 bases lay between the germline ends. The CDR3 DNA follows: TGTGCCACCTACCGGGAGAGGACTGAAGCTTTCTTT. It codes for CATYRERTEAFF.

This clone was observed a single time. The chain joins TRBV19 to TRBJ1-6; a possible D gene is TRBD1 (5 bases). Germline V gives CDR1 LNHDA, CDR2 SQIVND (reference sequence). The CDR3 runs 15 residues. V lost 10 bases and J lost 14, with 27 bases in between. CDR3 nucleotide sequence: TGTGCCACCTCCCCGGGCAGGCGGGGGGTCATGGCCCTCCACTTT. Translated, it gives CATSPGRRGVMALHF.